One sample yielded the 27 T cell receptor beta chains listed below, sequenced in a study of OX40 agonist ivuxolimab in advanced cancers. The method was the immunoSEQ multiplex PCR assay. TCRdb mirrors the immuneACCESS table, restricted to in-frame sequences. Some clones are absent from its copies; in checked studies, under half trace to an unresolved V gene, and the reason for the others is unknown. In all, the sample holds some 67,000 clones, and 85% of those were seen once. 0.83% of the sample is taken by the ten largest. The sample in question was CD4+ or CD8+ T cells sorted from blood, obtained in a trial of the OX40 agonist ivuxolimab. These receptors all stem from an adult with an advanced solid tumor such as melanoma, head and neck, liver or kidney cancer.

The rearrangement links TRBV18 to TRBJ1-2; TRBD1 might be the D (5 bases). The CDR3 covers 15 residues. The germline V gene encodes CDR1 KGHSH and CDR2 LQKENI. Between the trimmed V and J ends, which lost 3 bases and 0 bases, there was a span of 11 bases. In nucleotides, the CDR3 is TGTGCCAGCTCACCCTGGGACGGAGCTAACTATGGCTACACCTTC. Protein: CASSPWDGANYGYTF.

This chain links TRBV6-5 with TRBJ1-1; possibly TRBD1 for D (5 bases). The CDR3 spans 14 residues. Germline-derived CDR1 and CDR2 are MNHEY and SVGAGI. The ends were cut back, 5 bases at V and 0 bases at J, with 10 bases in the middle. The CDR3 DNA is TGTGCCAGCAGTCTTGGGACGGTGAACACTGAAGCTTTCTTT. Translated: CASSLGTVNTEAFF.

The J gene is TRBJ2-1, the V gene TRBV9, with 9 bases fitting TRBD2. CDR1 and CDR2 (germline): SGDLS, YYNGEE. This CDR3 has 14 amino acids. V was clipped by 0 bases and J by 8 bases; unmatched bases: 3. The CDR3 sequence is CASSVGSGSDEQFF. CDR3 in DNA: TGTGCCAGCAGCGTAGGTAGCGGGAGTGATGAGCAGTTCTTC.

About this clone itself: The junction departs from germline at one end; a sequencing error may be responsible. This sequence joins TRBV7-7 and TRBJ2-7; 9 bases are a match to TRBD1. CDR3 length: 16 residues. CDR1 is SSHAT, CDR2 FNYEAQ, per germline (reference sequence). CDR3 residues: CASSSHPGQGRYEQYF. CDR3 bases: TGTGCTAGCAGTTCCCACCCGGGACAGGGACGGTACGAGCAGTACTTC.

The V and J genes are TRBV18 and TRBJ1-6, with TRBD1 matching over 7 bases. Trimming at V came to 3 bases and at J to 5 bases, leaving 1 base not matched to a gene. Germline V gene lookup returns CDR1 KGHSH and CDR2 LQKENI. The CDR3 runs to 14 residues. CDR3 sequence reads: CASSPGTDNSPLHF. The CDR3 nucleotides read TGTGCCAGCTCACCCGGGACAGATAATTCACCCCTCCACTTT.

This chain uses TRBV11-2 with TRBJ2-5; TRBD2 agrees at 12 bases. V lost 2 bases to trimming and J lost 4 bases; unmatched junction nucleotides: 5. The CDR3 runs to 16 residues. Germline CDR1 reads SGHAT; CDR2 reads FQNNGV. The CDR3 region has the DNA TGTGCCAGCAGCTTATCTCTAGCGGGGGGGTCAGAGACCCAGTACTTC. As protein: CASSLSLAGGSETQYF.

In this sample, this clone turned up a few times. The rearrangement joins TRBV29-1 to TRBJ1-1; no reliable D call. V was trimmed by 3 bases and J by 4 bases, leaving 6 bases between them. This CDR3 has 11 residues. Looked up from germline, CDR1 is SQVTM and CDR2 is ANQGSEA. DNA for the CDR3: TGCAGCGTTGACCGTCGCACTGAAGCTTTCTTT. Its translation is CSVDRRTEAFF.

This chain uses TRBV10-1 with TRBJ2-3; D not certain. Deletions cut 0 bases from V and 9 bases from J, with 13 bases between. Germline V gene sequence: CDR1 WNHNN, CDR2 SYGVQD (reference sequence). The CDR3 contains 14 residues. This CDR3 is CASSESAVQGTQYF. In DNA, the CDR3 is TGCGCCAGCAGTGAGTCAGCCGTTCAAGGGACGCAGTATTTT.

The chain's CDR3 is CASTQVGQGFDEQFF. CDR3 in DNA: TGTGCCAGCACCCAGGTGGGACAGGGGTTCGATGAGCAGTTCTTC. The V call is TRBV27, the J call TRBJ2-1, with 10 bases identical to TRBD1. CDR1 MNHEY and CDR2 SMNVEV come from the germline V gene (reference sequence). The CDR3 contains 15 residues. V trimming: 7 bases; J trimming: 8 bases; junction bases outside the gene matches: 11.

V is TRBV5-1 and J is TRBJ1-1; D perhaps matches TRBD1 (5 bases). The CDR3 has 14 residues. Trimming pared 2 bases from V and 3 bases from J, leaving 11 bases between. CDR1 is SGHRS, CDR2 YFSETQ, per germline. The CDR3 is CASSFVVGDTEAFF. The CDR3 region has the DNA TGCGCCAGCAGCTTCGTCGTGGGGGACACTGAAGCTTTCTTT.

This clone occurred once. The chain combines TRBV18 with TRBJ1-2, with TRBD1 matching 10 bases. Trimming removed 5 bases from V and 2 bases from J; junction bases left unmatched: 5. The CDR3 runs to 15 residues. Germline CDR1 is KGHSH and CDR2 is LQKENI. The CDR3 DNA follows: TGTGCCAGCTCATCCGGGACAGGGGACAACTATGGCTACACCTTC. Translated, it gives CASSSGTGDNYGYTF.

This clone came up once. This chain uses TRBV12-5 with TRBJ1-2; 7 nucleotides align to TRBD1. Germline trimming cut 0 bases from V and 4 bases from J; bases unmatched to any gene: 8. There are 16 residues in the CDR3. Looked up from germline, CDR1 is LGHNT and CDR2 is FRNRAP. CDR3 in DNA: TGTGCTAGTGGTTTGGTAGGGACAGAAGCGGTCTATGGCTACACCTTC. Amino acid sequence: CASGLVGTEAVYGYTF.

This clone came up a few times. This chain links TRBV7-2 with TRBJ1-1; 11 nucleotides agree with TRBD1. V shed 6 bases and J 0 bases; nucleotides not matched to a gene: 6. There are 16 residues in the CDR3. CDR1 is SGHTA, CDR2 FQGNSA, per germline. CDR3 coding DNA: TGTGCCAGCAGGCCGGGACAGGGGGTCATGAACACTGAAGCTTTCTTT. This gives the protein CASRPGQGVMNTEAFF.

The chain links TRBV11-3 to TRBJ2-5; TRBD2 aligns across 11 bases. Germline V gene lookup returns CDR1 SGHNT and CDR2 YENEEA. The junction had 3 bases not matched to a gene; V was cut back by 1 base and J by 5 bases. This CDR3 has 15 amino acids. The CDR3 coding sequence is TGTGCCAGCAGCTTAGGGACTAGCGGGTGGGAGACCCAGTACTTC. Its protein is CASSLGTSGWETQYF.

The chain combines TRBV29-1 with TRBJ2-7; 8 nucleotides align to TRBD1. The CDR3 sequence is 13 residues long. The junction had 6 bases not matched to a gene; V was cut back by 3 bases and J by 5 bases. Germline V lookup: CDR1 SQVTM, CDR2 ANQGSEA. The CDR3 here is CSVDVRGRDEQYF. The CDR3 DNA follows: TGCAGCGTTGATGTCAGGGGGCGAGACGAGCAGTACTTC.

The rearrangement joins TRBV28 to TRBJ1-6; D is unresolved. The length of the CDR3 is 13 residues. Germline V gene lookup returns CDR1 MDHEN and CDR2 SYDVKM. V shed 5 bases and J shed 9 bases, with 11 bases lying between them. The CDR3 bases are TGTGCCAGCAGTCCCCGCGTGAGTTCACCCCTCCACTTT. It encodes CASSPRVSSPLHF. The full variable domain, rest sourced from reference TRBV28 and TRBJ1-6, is DVKVTQSSRYLVKRTGEKVFLECVQDMDHENMFWYRQDPGLGLRLIYFSYDVKMKEKGDIPEGYSVSREKKERFSLILESASTNQTSMYLCASSPRVSSPLHFGNGTRLTVT.

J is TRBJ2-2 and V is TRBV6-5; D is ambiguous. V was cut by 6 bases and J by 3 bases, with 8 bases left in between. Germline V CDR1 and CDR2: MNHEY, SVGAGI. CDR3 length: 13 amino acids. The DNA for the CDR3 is TGTGCCAGCAGCCCCCGGGACACCGGGGAGCTGTTTTTT. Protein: CASSPRDTGELFF.

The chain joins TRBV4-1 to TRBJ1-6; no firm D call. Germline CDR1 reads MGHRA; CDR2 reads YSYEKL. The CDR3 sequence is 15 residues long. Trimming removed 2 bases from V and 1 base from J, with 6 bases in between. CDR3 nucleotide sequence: TGCGCCAGCAGCCAATTGAGTTCCTATAATTCACCCCTCCACTTT. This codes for CASSQLSSYNSPLHF.

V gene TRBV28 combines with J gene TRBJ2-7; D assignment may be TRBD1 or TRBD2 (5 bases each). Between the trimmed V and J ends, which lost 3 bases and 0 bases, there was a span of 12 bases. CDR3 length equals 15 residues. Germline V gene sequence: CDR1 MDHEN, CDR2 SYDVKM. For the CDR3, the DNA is TGTGCCAGCAGTTTCGCCGGGACGACCTCCTACGAGCAGTACTTC. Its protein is CASSFAGTTSYEQYF.

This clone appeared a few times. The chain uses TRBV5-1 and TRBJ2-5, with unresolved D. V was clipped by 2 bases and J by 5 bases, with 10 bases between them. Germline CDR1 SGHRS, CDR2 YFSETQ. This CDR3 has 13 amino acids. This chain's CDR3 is CASSLRLRETQYF. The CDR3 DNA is TGCGCCAGCAGCTTACGCCTGAGGGAGACCCAGTACTTC.

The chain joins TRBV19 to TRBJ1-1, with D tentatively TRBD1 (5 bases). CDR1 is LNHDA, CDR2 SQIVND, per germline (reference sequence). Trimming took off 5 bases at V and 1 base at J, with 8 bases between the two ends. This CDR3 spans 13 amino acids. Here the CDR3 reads CASSRGRNTEAFF. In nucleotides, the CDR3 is TGTGCCAGTAGTCGGGGGAGGAACACTGAAGCTTTCTTT.

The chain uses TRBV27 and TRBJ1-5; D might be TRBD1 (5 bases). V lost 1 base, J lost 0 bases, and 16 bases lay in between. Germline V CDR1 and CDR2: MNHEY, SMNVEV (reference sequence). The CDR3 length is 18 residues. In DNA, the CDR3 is TGTGCCAGCAGTTTATACCGGGGGACGGCGTATAGCAATCAGCCCCAGCATTTT. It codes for CASSLYRGTAYSNQPQHF.

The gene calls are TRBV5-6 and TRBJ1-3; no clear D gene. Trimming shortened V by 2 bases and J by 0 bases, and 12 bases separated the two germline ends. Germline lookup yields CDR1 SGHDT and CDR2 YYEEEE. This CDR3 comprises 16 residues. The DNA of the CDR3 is TGTGCCAGCAGCTTATGGGCCGCTAACTCTGGAAACACCATATATTTT. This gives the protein CASSLWAANSGNTIYF.

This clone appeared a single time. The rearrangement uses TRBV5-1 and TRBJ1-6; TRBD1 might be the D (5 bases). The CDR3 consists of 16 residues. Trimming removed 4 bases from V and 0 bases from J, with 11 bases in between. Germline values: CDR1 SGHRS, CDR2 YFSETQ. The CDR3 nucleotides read TGCGCCAGCAGCAGGGACCGGAGCTCCTATAATTCACCCCTCCACTTT. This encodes CASSRDRSSYNSPLHF.

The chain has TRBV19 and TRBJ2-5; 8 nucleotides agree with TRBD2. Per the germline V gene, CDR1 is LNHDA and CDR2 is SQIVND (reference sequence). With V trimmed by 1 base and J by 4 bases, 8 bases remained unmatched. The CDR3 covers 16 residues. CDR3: CASSIVGTREGETQYF. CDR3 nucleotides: TGTGCCAGTAGTATAGTCGGGACTAGGGAGGGAGAGACCCAGTACTTC.

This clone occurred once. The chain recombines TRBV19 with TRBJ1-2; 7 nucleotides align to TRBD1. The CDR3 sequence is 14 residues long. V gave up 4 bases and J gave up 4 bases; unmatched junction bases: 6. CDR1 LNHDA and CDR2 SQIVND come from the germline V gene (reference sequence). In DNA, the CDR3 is TGTGCCAGTAGTAGCCGACAGGGCGGCTATGGCTACACCTTC. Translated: CASSSRQGGYGYTF.

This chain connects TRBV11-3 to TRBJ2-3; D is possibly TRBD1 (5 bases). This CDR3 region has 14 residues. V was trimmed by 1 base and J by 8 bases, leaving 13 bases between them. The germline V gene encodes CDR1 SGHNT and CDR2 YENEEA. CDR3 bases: TGTGCCAGCAGCTTAGGGGGCTCAGAAGGTACGCAGTATTTT. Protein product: CASSLGGSEGTQYF.